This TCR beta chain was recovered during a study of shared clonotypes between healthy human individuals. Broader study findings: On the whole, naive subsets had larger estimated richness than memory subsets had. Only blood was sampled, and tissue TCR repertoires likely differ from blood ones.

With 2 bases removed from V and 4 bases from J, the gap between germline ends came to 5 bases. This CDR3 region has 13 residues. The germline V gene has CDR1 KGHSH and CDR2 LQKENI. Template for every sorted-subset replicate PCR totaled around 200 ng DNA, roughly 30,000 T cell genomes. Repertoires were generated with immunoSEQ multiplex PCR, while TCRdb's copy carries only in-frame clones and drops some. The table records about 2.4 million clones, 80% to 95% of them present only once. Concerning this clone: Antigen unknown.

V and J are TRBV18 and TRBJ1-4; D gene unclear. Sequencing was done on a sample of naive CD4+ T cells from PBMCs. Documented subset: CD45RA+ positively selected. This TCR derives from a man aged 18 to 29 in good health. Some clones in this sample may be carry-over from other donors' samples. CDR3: CASSPLGNEKLFF. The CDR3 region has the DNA TGTGCCAGCTCACCATTGGGTAATGAAAAACTGTTTTTT. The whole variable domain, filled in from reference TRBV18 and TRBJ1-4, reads NAGVMQNPRHLVRRRGQEARLRCSPMKGHSHVYWYRQLPEEGLKFMVYLQKENIIDESGMPKERFSAEFPKEGPSILRIQQVVRGDSAAYFCASSPLGNEKLFFGSGTQLSVL.